The next 19 T cell receptor beta chains were all read from a single sample in a study of post-analysis software for immune sequencing data. Study conclusions and caveats: Elevated frequency relative to controls characterized roughly five TRBV segments in patients, TRBV5-6, TRBV5-1 and TRBV20-1 among them.

Unique molecular identifiers had been added to the TCR beta cDNA libraries. In TCRdb, the PCR reads were re-called with MiXCR into one record per CDR3 protein. The table shows about 820,000 distinct CDR3 sequences, with about 53% occurring only once. The antigens of these receptors remain unknown. The sequenced material came from blood. Receptors originate from a girl aged 10 to 17 with multiple sclerosis.

The rearrangement joins TRBV4-1 to TRBJ1-2, with a tentative D call TRBD1 (5 bases). The V gene's germline CDR1 is MGHRA and CDR2 YSYEKL. This CDR3 has 16 residues. V lost 1 base and J lost 4, with 16 bases in between. The CDR3 sequence: CASSQVRQRNTYGYTF. CDR3 bases: TGCGCCAGCAGCCAAGTCAGACAGAGAAACACCTATGGCTACACCTTC.

This clonotype was counted a few times. The chain has TRBV6-6 and TRBJ1-4; TRBD1 agrees at 11 bases. Per the germline V gene, CDR1 is MNHNY and CDR2 is SVGAGI (reference sequence). The V gene end was trimmed by 6 bases and the J gene end by 8 bases; junction bases not matched to a gene: 8. CDR3 size: 15 residues. CDR3 in DNA: TGTGCCAGCAGACTCCGGGACAGGGGGGACGAAAAACTGTTTTTT. It codes for CASRLRDRGDEKLFF.

The chain employs TRBV3-1 and TRBJ2-7; either TRBD1 or TRBD2 may fit D (6 bases each). V lost 2 bases and J 6 bases, leaving 17 bases between the germline ends. The CDR3 loop spans 15 amino acids. Germline CDR1 reads LGHDT; CDR2 reads YNNKEL (reference sequence). CDR3 amino acids: CASSQWGRKGGEQYF. The CDR3 nucleotides are TGTGCCAGCAGCCAATGGGGGCGGAAGGGAGGCGAGCAGTACTTC.

The chain is built from TRBV7-9 and TRBJ2-5; D remains ambiguous. The V and J ends lost 7 bases and 4 bases respectively, with 10 bases between them. Germline V gene data show CDR1 as SEHNR and CDR2 as FQNEAQ (reference sequence). The CDR3 is 12 amino acids. CDR3 nucleotide sequence: TGTGCCAGCACCTCGGGCGGAGAGACCCAGTACTTC. Translating it yields CASTSGGETQYF.

This clonotype turned up a few times. This chain joins TRBV6-6 and TRBJ2-7; possibly TRBD1 for D (6 bases). This CDR3 comprises 14 residues. The germline V and J ends were trimmed by 0 bases and 4 bases, with 10 bases remaining between them. CDR1 MNHNY and CDR2 SVGAGI come from the germline V gene (reference sequence). The CDR3 DNA reads as TGTGCCAGCAGTTACTCCGGACAGCCGTACGAGCAGTACTTC. This encodes CASSYSGQPYEQYF.

V is TRBV25-1 and J is TRBJ1-5; 11 bases are shared with TRBD1. V gave up 6 bases and J gave up 2 bases; unmatched junction bases: 0. This CDR3 has 14 amino acids. Germline CDR1 and CDR2: MGHDK and SYGVNS. The CDR3: CASRGQGGNQPQHF. The CDR3 DNA sequence: TGTGCCAGCAGGGGACAGGGGGGCAATCAGCCCCAGCATTTT.

The chain is built from TRBV12-5 and TRBJ1-2, with a tentative D call TRBD1 (6 bases). The germline V gene encodes CDR1 LGHNT and CDR2 FRNRAP. CDR3 length: 16 residues. Trimming removed 6 bases at V and 11 bases at J, with 28 bases between. The CDR3 DNA follows: TGTGCTAGTGGCTCTTCCGAAGCGGGGGCCCCTATGTCATACACCTTC. It codes for CASGSSEAGAPMSYTF.

The chain employs TRBV11-2 and TRBJ2-4, with 7 bases that match TRBD2. TRBJ2-7 matches the DNA end more closely, so the J call is doubtful. The CDR3 covers 15 residues. Germline V gene sequence: CDR1 SGHAT, CDR2 FQNNGV. In DNA, the CDR3 is TGTGCCAGCAGCCACGCGGGCGGGAGTGGTTACGAGCAGTACTTC. Its translation is CASSHAGGSGYEQYF.

This clonotype was observed a handful of times. The J gene is TRBJ2-1, the V gene TRBV20-1; maybe TRBD2 (6 bases). The germline CDR1 and CDR2 sequences are DFQATT and SNEGSKA (reference sequence). Trimming took off 3 bases at V and 0 bases at J, with 15 bases between the two ends. This CDR3 spans 16 amino acids. CDR3 coding DNA: TGCAGTGCTAGCTCTGCGGGGCAGAGCTCCTACAATGAGCAGTTCTTC. Protein: CSASSAGQSSYNEQFF.

The chain has TRBV5-1 and TRBJ1-2; 11 bases match TRBD1. This CDR3 contains 16 residues. The ends lost 4 bases at V and 5 bases at J; junction bases unmatched: 10. CDR1 is SGHRS, CDR2 YFSETQ, per germline. CDR3 sequence reads: CASSIGQGASLYGYTF. The CDR3 coding sequence is TGCGCCAGCAGCATCGGACAGGGGGCTTCCCTATATGGCTACACCTTC.

This chain links TRBV5-6 with TRBJ2-5; 9 nucleotides match TRBD1. CDR1 SGHDT and CDR2 YYEEEE come from the germline V gene. The V segment lost 3 bases and the J segment 5 bases; nucleotides outside the gene matches: 5. CDR3 size: 14 residues. The CDR3 sequence: CASSWRQGGETQYF. In nucleotides, the CDR3 is TGTGCCAGCAGCTGGAGACAGGGGGGGGAGACCCAGTACTTC.

This clonotype was observed a few times. The V and J genes are TRBV7-8 and TRBJ2-3; D remains ambiguous. Germline V gene sequence: CDR1 SGHVS, CDR2 FQNEAQ. V lost 7 bases, J lost 2 bases, and 19 bases lay in between. This CDR3 contains 16 residues. CDR3 amino acids: CASTMQDARFTDTQYF. The CDR3 region has the DNA TGTGCCAGCACCATGCAGGACGCCAGGTTCACAGATACGCAGTATTTT.

This clonotype was observed a handful of times. The chain couples TRBV11-2 to TRBJ2-3; 8 nucleotides align to TRBD2. The CDR3 spans 16 residues. Trimming took 5 bases from V and 4 from J; bases not matched to a gene: 11. The V gene's germline CDR1 is SGHAT and CDR2 FQNNGV. This chain's CDR3 is CASSARAGEVADTQYF. CDR3 in DNA: TGTGCCAGCAGCGCTCGAGCGGGGGAGGTTGCAGATACGCAGTATTTT.

The V call is TRBV20-1, the J call TRBJ2-3, with D hard to call. V lost 6 bases, J lost 9 bases, and 28 bases lay in between. Germline CDR1 and CDR2: DFQATT and SNEGSKA (reference sequence). The CDR3 contains 16 residues. The CDR3 loop is CSAPARNKPSIGTQYF. The CDR3 DNA follows: TGCAGTGCCCCGGCCCGGAACAAACCATCCATAGGGACGCAGTATTTT.

The table lists this clonotype with a few counts. The chain carries TRBV27 and TRBJ2-7; weak D call: TRBD1 (5 bases). Trimming left V 0 bases short and J 3 bases short, with 9 bases between. Germline CDR1 is MNHEY and CDR2 is SMNVEV (reference sequence). The CDR3 is 14 amino acids. CDR3 sequence (DNA): TGTGCCAGCAGTTTATCTCCCAGGGTCTACGAGCAGTACTTC. Translating it yields CASSLSPRVYEQYF.

This clonotype has more than one count but fewer than ten. The chain recombines TRBV28 with TRBJ2-3; TRBD2 matches 13 bases. Trimming took 6 bases from V and 3 from J; bases not matched to a gene: 0. CDR1 is MDHEN and CDR2 is SYDVKM in the germline V gene. The CDR3 runs to 14 residues. The CDR3 reads CASRLAGGTDTQYF. The DNA of the CDR3 is TGTGCCAGCAGACTAGCGGGGGGGACAGATACGCAGTATTTT.

The chain has TRBV7-8 and TRBJ2-7; D gene uncertain. Germline V gives CDR1 SGHVS, CDR2 FQNEAQ. This CDR3 has 14 amino acids. V lost 7 bases to trimming and J lost 4 bases, with 17 bases between them. CDR3 amino acids: CASILTPNSYEQYF. In DNA, the CDR3 is TGTGCCAGCATCCTGACACCGAACTCTTACGAGCAGTACTTC.

The sample holds a few counts of this clonotype. The chain employs TRBV9 and TRBJ2-1; no reliable D call. Germline loops: CDR1 SGDLS, CDR2 YYNGEE. The CDR3 totals 13 residues. The V and J ends lost 0 bases and 7 bases respectively, with 8 bases between them. Written as DNA, the CDR3 is TGTGCCAGCAGCGTAGCTAATATGAATGAGCAGTTCTTC. As protein: CASSVANMNEQFF.

The chain joins TRBV2 to TRBJ2-2; maybe TRBD1 (5 bases). The V and J ends lost 8 bases and 1 base respectively, with 11 bases between them. CDR1 and CDR2 (germline): SNHLY, FYNNEI. The CDR3 runs to 14 residues. In nucleotides, the CDR3 is TGTGCCAGCGGCCAAGGACAGAACACCGGGGAGCTGTTTTTT. Translating gives CASGQGQNTGELFF.